This T cell receptor (beta chain) appears in the sequencing data of a study of shared clonotypes between healthy human individuals. Assay used: immunoSEQ multiplex PCR; TCRdb lists only in-frame clones, some missing. The sample has millions of clones; less than 95% are singletons. The CDR3 spans 17 residues. Per germline, CDR1 PRHDT and CDR2 FYEKMQ (reference sequence). V lost 0 bases and J lost 0, with 15 bases in between. The naive CD8 fraction comprised CD45RO-negative cells positively selected for CCR7 and excluded terminally differentiated effector memory CD45RA+ cells. Nashville, Tennessee was home to all donors, each a Caucasian adult.

The clonotype was recovered from a man younger than 35 in good health. Material for sequencing was naive CD8+ T cells sorted from blood. The chain couples TRBV13 to TRBJ2-7; TRBD2 is a possible D gene (6 bases). CDR3 amino acids: CASSLGPGSGPSYEQYF. DNA for the CDR3: TGTGCCAGCAGCTTAGGCCCTGGGAGCGGGCCCTCCTACGAGCAGTACTTC.